This entry concerns a single TCR beta chain. The data were obtained in a study of shared clonotypes between healthy human individuals. Produced via immunoSEQ multiplex PCR; TCRdb's table is partial and in-frame only. The repertoire holds fewer than 400,000 clones, with roughly 70% as singletons. This clonotype was sampled from a man aged 25 to 40 in good health. The specimen sequenced was memory CD4+ T cells sorted from blood. Subset here: CD45RA-negative fraction.

The CDR3 sequence is CASTGGDFYGYTF. The DNA for the CDR3 is TGTGCCAGCACTGGGGGGGACTTCTATGGCTACACCTTC. V gene TRBV2 combines with J gene TRBJ1-2; tentatively, D is TRBD1 (5 bases). V lost 7 bases and J lost 4, with 13 bases in between. This CDR3 has 13 amino acids. Looked up from germline, CDR1 is SNHLY and CDR2 is FYNNEI. Supplemented by reference TRBV2 and TRBJ1-2, the full variable domain reads EPEVTQTPSHQVTQMGQEVILRCVPISNHLYFYWYRQILGQKVEFLVSFYNNEISEKSEIFDDQFSVERPDGSNFTLKIRSTKLEDSAMYFCASTGGDFYGYTFGSGTRLTVV.